Following are 2 T cell receptor beta chains from one sample sequenced in a study of blood T cell repertoires in COVID-19. The repertoire was sequenced with immunoSEQ multiplex PCR; TCRdb's copy has only in-frame clones and lacks some. The sample contains hundreds of thousands of clones, more than 75% of which appear only once. Material: PBMCs or T cells enriched from blood (not recorded which). The receptors shown here come from a woman in her forties with acute COVID-19.

This chain joins TRBV5-1 and TRBJ1-4; 8 nucleotides match TRBD1. V gave up 7 bases and J gave up 2 bases; unmatched junction bases: 1. Germline V gene sequence: CDR1 SGHRS, CDR2 YFSETQ. The CDR3 runs to 13 residues. The CDR3 region is CASQGATNEKLFF. The DNA for the CDR3 is TGCGCCAGCCAGGGGGCTACTAATGAAAAACTGTTTTTT. Looking up the rest from reference TRBV5-1 and TRBJ1-4 gives the full variable domain: KAGVTQTPRYLIKTRGQQVTLSCSPISGHRSVSWYQQTPGQGLQFLFEYFSETQRNKGNFPGRFSGRQFSNSRSEMNVSTLELGDSALYLCASQGATNEKLFFGSGTQLSVL.

This clone came up a few times. The chain links TRBV6-5 to TRBJ1-5, with D perhaps matching TRBD1 (6 bases). Germline CDR1 is MNHEY and CDR2 is SVGAGI. V was cut by 6 bases and J by 6 bases, with 18 bases left in between. The CDR3 runs 15 residues. CDR3 sequence reads: CASSPRGRSGQPQHF. In DNA form, the CDR3 reads TGTGCCAGCAGCCCCAGGGGCAGGTCGGGTCAGCCCCAGCATTTT.